A selection of T cell receptor beta chains follows, all from one sample in a study of early T cells in non-severe SARS-CoV-2 infection. Using its own MiXCR run on the 5' RACE reads, TCRdb lists one record per CDR3 protein. The sample has tens of thousands of distinct CDR3 sequences; roughly an eighth are singletons. The specimen was whole blood. The receptors here all came from an adult who was a healthcare worker with PCR-confirmed SARS-CoV-2 infection or an uninfected control (not recorded which). Both conserved end residues are part of each CDR3. D genes are given only for firm matches. Expanded clones get a size class; other rows say once, few or many, or leave the size out.

V gene,clone size,J gene,D gene,CDR3 DNA,CDR3 protein
TRBV5-1,.,TRBJ2-7,TRBD1,TGCGGCAGCAGCTTGGGGCAGGGGGCATTGGCCTACGAGCAGTACTTC,CGSSLGQGALAYEQYF
TRBV6-1,.,TRBJ1-5,.,TGTGCCAGCAGCGACTATTATGAACCCGCCTGGCCCCAGCATTTT,CASSDYYEPAWPQHF
TRBV12-3/TRBV12-4,few,TRBJ2-1,TRBD2,TGTGCCAGCAGCCGACTAGCCTCCTACAATGAGCAGTTCTTC,CASSRLASYNEQFF
TRBV5-1,many,TRBJ2-7,.,TGCGCCAGCAGCTTGGCCCGGGGGCAGAACTACGAGCAGTACTTC,CASSLARGQNYEQYF
TRBV3-1,few,TRBJ1-1,.,TGTGCCAGCAGCCCAGGTTCGAACACTGAAGCTTTCTTT,CASSPGSNTEAFF
TRBV24-1,.,TRBJ2-1,TRBD2,TGTGCCACCAGTGACCCCCTTAGCGGGCCCACCAATGAGCAGTTCTTC,CATSDPLSGPTNEQFF
TRBV18,many,TRBJ2-5,.,TGTGCCAGCTCACCGGCCTGGGGCCGAGAGACCCAGTACTTC,CASSPAWGRETQYF
TRBV20-1,.,TRBJ1-4,TRBD1,TGCAGTGCTGGAGGGACAGGAGATGAAAAACTGTTTTTT,CSAGGTGDEKLFF
TRBV5-1,.,TRBJ2-7,.,TGCGCCAGCAGCAACATGGACTACCAGGAGCAGTACTTC,CASSNMDYQEQYF
TRBV29-1,many,TRBJ1-1,.,TGCAGCGTTTCCCAGGGGCGGGGGACTGAAGCTTTCTTT,CSVSQGRGTEAFF
TRBV28,few,TRBJ1-2,TRBD1,TGTGCCAGCAGAACAGGGGGCTTTAACTATGGCTACACCTTC,CASRTGGFNYGYTF
TRBV15,many,TRBJ1-5,.,TGTGCCACCAGCAGAGAAGGAGGAGGCAATCAGCCCCAGCATTTT,CATSREGGGNQPQHF
TRBV7-2,many,TRBJ1-2,.,TGTGCCAGCAGCCCGAGGGCCGTCCGTAGCTACACCTTC,CASSPRAVRSYTF
TRBV11-2,.,TRBJ1-2,.,TGTGCCAGCAGCTTAGCCGGGGGCGCGGGCTATGGCTACACCTTC,CASSLAGGAGYGYTF
TRBV12-3/TRBV12-4,once,TRBJ1-1,.,TGTGCCAGCAGTTTATCCACCGCCTATAACACTGAAGTTTTCTTT,CASSLSTAYNTEVFF
TRBV7-8,.,TRBJ2-1,.,TGTGCCAGCGGGACTTCCTACAATGAGCAGTTCTTC,CASGTSYNEQFF
TRBV11-2,.,TRBJ2-7,TRBD2,TGTGCCAGCAGCGTGACTAGCGGGAGGCTCGATTACGAGCAGTACTTC,CASSVTSGRLDYEQYF
TRBV20-1,once,TRBJ1-1,.,TGCAGTGCAGCTCCAGGATCAGGGACTGAAGCTTTCTTT,CSAAPGSGTEAFF
TRBV20-1,many,TRBJ2-3,TRBD2,TGCAGTGCATTGACTAGCGGGAGGAGTGGGGCCACAGATACGCAGTATTTT,CSALTSGRSGATDTQYF
TRBV29-1,.,TRBJ1-1,.,TGCAGCGTTGCCGGCAGAACAAACACTGAAGCTTTCTTT,CSVAGRTNTEAFF
TRBV7-9,many,TRBJ1-6,.,TGTGCCAGCAGCTTAGACAGGGCAACACCCCTCCACTTT,CASSLDRATPLHF
TRBV29-1,many,TRBJ1-2,.,TGCAGCGTTGCGGCTGTCAATGGCTACACCTTC,CSVAAVNGYTF
TRBV30,few,TRBJ1-1,.,TGTGCCTGGAGGGGGTATGGTGAAGCTTTCTTT,CAWRGYGEAFF
TRBV28,.,TRBJ2-3,TRBD2,TGTGCCAGCACCCGAGCGGGAGGGGCAGATACGCAGTATTTT,CASTRAGGADTQYF
TRBV4-1,many,TRBJ2-3,.,TGCGCCAGCAGCCCCGATGGGCGGGCCACAGATACGCAGTATTTT,CASSPDGRATDTQYF
TRBV28,many,TRBJ2-1,.,TGTGCCAGCGGTACGGGTGACAATGAGCAGTTCTTC,CASGTGDNEQFF
TRBV6-2/TRBV6-3,many,TRBJ1-1,TRBD1,TGTGCCAGCAGTAAAGGACAGGGACGGGTGAGGACTGAAGCTTTCTTT,CASSKGQGRVRTEAFF
TRBV24-1,.,TRBJ2-1,.,TGTGCCACCAGTAATTCGAACTCCTACAATGAGCAGTTCTTC,CATSNSNSYNEQFF
TRBV9,many,TRBJ2-1,.,TGTGCCAGCAGCCCTGGGACTCGCGGGGAGCAGTTCTTC,CASSPGTRGEQFF
TRBV6-1,many,TRBJ1-3,.,TGTGCCAGCAGTGCCGGGGACGACTCTGGAAACACCATATATTTT,CASSAGDDSGNTIYF
TRBV6-1,few,TRBJ1-6,TRBD1,TGTGCCAGCAGTGAATGGACAGGGACGAATTCACCCCTCCACTTT,CASSEWTGTNSPLHF
TRBV15,.,TRBJ2-4,TRBD1,TGTGCCACCAGCAGAGGTGAAGGGACAGTCGGCCGTAAACTAGCCAAAAACATTCAGTACTTC,CATSRGEGTVGRKLAKNIQYF
TRBV30,.,TRBJ2-1,.,TGTGCCTGCGCCCGGCTGTCCCTCTTTGATGAGCAGTTCTTC,CACARLSLFDEQFF
TRBV7-6,many,TRBJ2-5,.,TGTGCCAGCAGCCCCCGGGGGAGGCAAGAGACCCAGTACTTC,CASSPRGRQETQYF
TRBV28,many,TRBJ1-5,.,TGTGCCAGCAGTTTGACCGGACAGAATCAGCCCCAGCATTTT,CASSLTGQNQPQHF
TRBV6-5,many,TRBJ2-5,TRBD2,TGTGCCAGCAGTTACTCGTCGCGGGGGGTTGGGCAAGAGACCCAGTACTTC,CASSYSSRGVGQETQYF
TRBV2,few,TRBJ1-1,.,TGTGCCAGCAGTGAACAGGAGGTCACTGAAGCTTTCTTT,CASSEQEVTEAFF
TRBV12-3/TRBV12-4,.,TRBJ2-3,.,TGTGCCAGCAGTTTTTGGAGATCTAGCACAGATACGCAGTATTTT,CASSFWRSSTDTQYF
TRBV29-1,few,TRBJ2-1,.,TGCAGCGTTGAAGATCTTGACTACTACAATGAGCAGTTCTTC,CSVEDLDYYNEQFF
TRBV6-2/TRBV6-3,.,TRBJ2-1,.,TGTGCCAGCAGGGCAGGGGGGGCCTACAATGAGCAGTTCTTC,CASRAGGAYNEQFF
TRBV7-3,many,TRBJ2-2,TRBD2,TGTGCCAGCAGCCGGGGGGATGCGAACACCGGGGAGCTGTTTTTT,CASSRGDANTGELFF
TRBV6-6,many,TRBJ1-1,.,TGTGCCAGTCTGATCGCGGGGGGCGCGGACACTGAAGCTTTCTTT,CASLIAGGADTEAFF
TRBV4-1,few,TRBJ2-1,.,TGCGCCAGCAGCCAGGCTGGGAGACGCGATGAGCAGTTCTTC,CASSQAGRRDEQFF
TRBV2,many,TRBJ2-2,TRBD1,TGTGCCAGCAGAAGACAGGGAAACACCGGGGAGCTGTTTTTT,CASRRQGNTGELFF
TRBV3-1,.,TRBJ2-1,TRBD1,TGTGCCAGCAGCTCCTGGACAGGGTTCAATGAGCAGTTCTTC,CASSSWTGFNEQFF
TRBV29-1,.,TRBJ2-5,.,TGCAGCGTTTCACACGGGACCCAGTACTTC,CSVSHGTQYF
TRBV20-1,many,TRBJ1-4,TRBD1,TGCAGTGCTAGAGTGGGACAGCCTAATAATGAAAAACTGTTTTTT,CSARVGQPNNEKLFF
TRBV24-1,many,TRBJ1-5,.,TGTGCCACCAGTGACTGGACGTATAATCAGCCCCAGCATTTT,CATSDWTYNQPQHF
TRBV13,few,TRBJ2-5,.,TGTGCCAGCAGCTTATCCGGGGACCAAGAGACCCAGTACTTC,CASSLSGDQETQYF
TRBV10-3,many,TRBJ2-2,.,TGTGCCATCAGTGAATGGGGAAACACCGGGGAGCTGTTTTTT,CAISEWGNTGELFF
TRBV7-2,.,TRBJ2-7,.,TGTGCCAGCAGCTTAGCGCCGGGCGAGCAGTACTTC,CASSLAPGEQYF
TRBV29-1,many,TRBJ1-2,.,TGCAGCGTCCAGGGGAAGGGCTACACCTTC,CSVQGKGYTF
TRBV7-3,many,TRBJ2-3,.,TGTGCCAGCAGCTTATACGGAGGCACAGATACGCAGTATTTT,CASSLYGGTDTQYF
TRBV20-1,many,TRBJ2-5,TRBD2,TGCAGTGCTAGATGGACTAGCGGGAGGGCCGGGGAGACCCAGTACTTC,CSARWTSGRAGETQYF
TRBV5-6,.,TRBJ2-7,.,TGTGCCAGCAGCTTGTTTACGGGTGGCGAAGAGCAGTACTTC,CASSLFTGGEEQYF